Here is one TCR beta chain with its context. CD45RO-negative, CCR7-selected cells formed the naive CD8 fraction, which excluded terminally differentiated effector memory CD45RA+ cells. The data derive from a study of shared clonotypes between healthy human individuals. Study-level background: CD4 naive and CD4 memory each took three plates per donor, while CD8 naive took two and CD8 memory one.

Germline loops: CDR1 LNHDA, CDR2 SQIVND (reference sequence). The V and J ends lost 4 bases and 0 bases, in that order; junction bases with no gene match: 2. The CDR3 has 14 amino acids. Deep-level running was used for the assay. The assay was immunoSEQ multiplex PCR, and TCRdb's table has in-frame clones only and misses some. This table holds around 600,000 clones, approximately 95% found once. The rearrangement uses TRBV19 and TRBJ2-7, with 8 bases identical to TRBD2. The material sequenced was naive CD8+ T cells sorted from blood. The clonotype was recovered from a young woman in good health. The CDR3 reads CASSSGRPSYEQYF. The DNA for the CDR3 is TGTGCCAGTAGTAGCGGGAGGCCCTCCTACGAGCAGTACTTC.